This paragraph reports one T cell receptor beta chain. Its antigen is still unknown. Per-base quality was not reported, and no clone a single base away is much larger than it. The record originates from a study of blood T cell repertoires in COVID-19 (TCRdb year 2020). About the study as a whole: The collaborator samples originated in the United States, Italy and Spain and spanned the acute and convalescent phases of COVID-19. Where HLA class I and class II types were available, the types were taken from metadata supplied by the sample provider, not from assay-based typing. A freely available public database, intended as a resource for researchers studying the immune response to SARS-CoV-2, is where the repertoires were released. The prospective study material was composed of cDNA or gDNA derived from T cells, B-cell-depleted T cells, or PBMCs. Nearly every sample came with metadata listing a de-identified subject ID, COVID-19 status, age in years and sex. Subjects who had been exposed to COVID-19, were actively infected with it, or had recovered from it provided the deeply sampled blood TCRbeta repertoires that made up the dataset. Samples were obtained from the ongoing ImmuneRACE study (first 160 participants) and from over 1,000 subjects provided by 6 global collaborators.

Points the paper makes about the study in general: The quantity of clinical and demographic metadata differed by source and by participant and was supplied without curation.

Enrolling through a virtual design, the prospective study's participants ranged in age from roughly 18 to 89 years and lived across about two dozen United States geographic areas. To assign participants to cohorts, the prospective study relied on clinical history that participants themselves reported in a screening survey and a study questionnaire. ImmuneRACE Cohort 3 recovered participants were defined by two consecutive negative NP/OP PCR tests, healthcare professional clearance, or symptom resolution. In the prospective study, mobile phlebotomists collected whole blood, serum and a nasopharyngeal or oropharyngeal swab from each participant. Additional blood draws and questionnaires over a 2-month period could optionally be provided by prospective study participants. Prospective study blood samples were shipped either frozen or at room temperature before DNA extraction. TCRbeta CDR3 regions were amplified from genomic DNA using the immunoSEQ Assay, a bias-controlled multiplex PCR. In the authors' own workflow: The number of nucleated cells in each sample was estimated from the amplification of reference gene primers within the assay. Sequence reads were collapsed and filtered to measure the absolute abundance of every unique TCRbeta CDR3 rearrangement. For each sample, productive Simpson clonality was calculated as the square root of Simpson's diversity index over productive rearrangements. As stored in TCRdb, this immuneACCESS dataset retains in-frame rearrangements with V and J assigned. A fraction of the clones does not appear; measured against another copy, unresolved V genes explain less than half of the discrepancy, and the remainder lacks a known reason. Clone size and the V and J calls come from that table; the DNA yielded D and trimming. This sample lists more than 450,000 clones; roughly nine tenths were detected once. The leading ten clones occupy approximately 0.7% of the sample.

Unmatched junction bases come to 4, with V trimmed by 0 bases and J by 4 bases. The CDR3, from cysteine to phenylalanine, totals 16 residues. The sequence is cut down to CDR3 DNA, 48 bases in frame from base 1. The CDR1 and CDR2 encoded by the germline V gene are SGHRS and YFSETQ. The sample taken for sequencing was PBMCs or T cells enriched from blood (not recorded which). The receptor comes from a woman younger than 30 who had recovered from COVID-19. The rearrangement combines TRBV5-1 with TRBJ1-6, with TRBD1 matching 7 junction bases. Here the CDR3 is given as CASSLGSGGYNSPLHF. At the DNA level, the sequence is TGCGCCAGCAGCTTGGGGTCAGGGGGTTATAATTCACCCCTCCACTTT.